The 24 T cell receptor beta chains presented below share a single source sample, sequenced in a study of CD8 T cells in Susac syndrome. With random hexamers, reverse transcription was performed on 0.5 to 1 ug of RNA. TCRdb reprocessed the immunoSEQ multiplex PCR reads with MiXCR, giving one entry per CDR3 protein. The table lists hundreds of thousands of distinct CDR3 sequences, approximately 85% of them singletons. The source material was CD8+ T cells from PBMCs. The receptors shown here come from a human donor with multiple sclerosis.

The rearrangement joins TRBV7-4 to TRBJ1-1; D gene ambiguous. Germline CDR1 and CDR2: SGHVT and SQSDAQ. Trimming stripped 0 bases from V and 1 base from J, with 18 bases between. This CDR3 is built from 18 residues. CDR3 in amino acids: CASSLAEVDRTRNTEAFF. The DNA for the CDR3 is TGTGCCAGCAGCTTAGCGGAGGTAGACCGAACTCGGAACACTGAAGCTTTCTTT.

The V gene is TRBV6-2 or TRBV6-3, the J gene TRBJ1-3; D gene ambiguous. V lost 6 bases and J 8 bases, leaving 20 bases between the germline ends. This CDR3 comprises 15 residues. CDR1 MNHEY and CDR2 SVGEGT come from the germline V gene. CDR3 region: CASSPTSLVGYTIYF. The DNA of the CDR3 is TGTGCCAGCAGCCCAACAAGTCTCGTAGGATACACCATATATTTT.

The chain has TRBV25-1 and TRBJ1-2; D unclear. Looked up from germline, CDR1 is MGHDK and CDR2 is SYGVNS. V lost 11 bases and J 4 bases, leaving 8 bases between the germline ends. The CDR3 contains 10 residues. The CDR3 DNA sequence: TGTGCCTCATATTCCTATGGCTACACCTTC. This codes for CASYSYGYTF.

The chain uses TRBV7-9 and TRBJ2-7; tentatively, D is TRBD2 (5 bases). Deletions cut 2 bases from V and 0 bases from J, with 23 bases between. CDR1 is SEHNR, CDR2 FQNEAQ, per germline (reference sequence). This CDR3 is 19 amino acids long. This CDR3 reads CASSLPSRASLQSSYEQYF. CDR3 sequence (DNA): TGTGCCAGCAGCTTACCCTCCCGGGCTAGCCTTCAGAGCTCCTACGAGCAGTACTTC. Filled out from reference TRBV7-9 and TRBJ2-7, the complete variable domain reads DTGVSQNPRHKITKRGQNVTFRCDPISEHNRLYWYRQTLGQGPEFLTYFQNEAQLEKSRLLSDRFSAERPKGSFSTLEIQRTEQGDSAMYLCASSLPSRASLQSSYEQYFGPGTRLTVT.

DNA of the CDR3: TGCAGCGTTGTTCTCAGGGGCGAGCAGTACTTC. Protein product: CSVVLRGEQYF. The J gene is TRBJ2-7, the V gene TRBV29-1; TRBD1 is a possible D gene (6 bases). V lost 4 bases and J lost 6, with 10 bases in between. This CDR3 comprises 11 residues. The germline CDR1 and CDR2 sequences are SQVTM and ANQGSEA.

As for this clonotype: Given the absence of the conserved phenylalanine or tryptophan at the CDR3 end, a read error is likely. This sequence joins TRBV7-9 and TRBJ2-1; weak D call: TRBD2 (5 bases). The CDR3 runs to 11 residues. V lost 5 bases to trimming and J lost 9 bases, with 8 bases between them. The germline CDR1 and CDR2 sequences are SEHNR and FQNEAQ (reference sequence). CDR3 nucleotide sequence: TGTGCCAGCAGCCCCCGGGGTGAGCAGTTCCTC. This encodes CASSPRGEQFL.

This clonotype has only a few counts. One end of the junction fails to match germline, which may point to a read error. The chain uses TRBV13 and TRBJ2-7; D is uncertain. CDR1 and CDR2 (germline): PRHDT, FYEKMQ (reference sequence). The CDR3 runs 12 residues. The CDR3 loop is CAGSLIPDEQYF. CDR3 nucleotides: TGTGCCGGCAGCTTAATCCCAGACGAGCAGTACTTC.

The chain combines TRBV6-1 with TRBJ2-4, with D perhaps matching TRBD1 (5 bases). Germline V gene lookup returns CDR1 MNHNS and CDR2 SASEGT. The CDR3 sequence is 15 residues long. Trimming pared 6 bases from V and 2 bases from J, leaving 14 bases between. CDR3 DNA: TGTGCCAGCAGATCTGGACAATCACCCAAAAACATTCAGTACTTC. Its translation is CASRSGQSPKNIQYF.

This chain links TRBV19 with TRBJ2-7; D unclear. The CDR3 covers 14 residues. Trimming stripped 3 bases from V and 1 base from J, with 10 bases between. Germline V gene lookup returns CDR1 LNHDA and CDR2 SQIVND (reference sequence). Here the CDR3 DNA reads TGTGCCAGTAGTATTTACTCCTCATCCTACGAGCAGTACTTC. It specifies CASSIYSSSYEQYF.

The chain recombines TRBV5-1 with TRBJ1-2, with a possible D match to TRBD1 (5 bases). The CDR3 contains 15 residues. The V and J ends lost 4 bases and 8 bases respectively, with 21 bases between them. Germline V gives CDR1 SGHRS, CDR2 YFSETQ. CDR3 protein: CASSRITQGSYGYTF. The CDR3 DNA reads TGCGCCAGCAGCAGGATAACGCAGGGTTCCTACGGCTACACCTTC.

The V gene is TRBV5-1, the J gene TRBJ2-3, with TRBD1 as a possible D gene (6 bases). The CDR3 has 16 amino acids. Germline CDR1 reads SGHRS; CDR2 reads YFSETQ. Trimming pared 4 bases from V and 0 bases from J, leaving 15 bases between. CDR3 residues: CASSPRGTVSTDTQYF. The CDR3 DNA sequence: TGCGCCAGCAGCCCAAGGGGGACCGTTAGCACAGATACGCAGTATTTT.

The chain recombines TRBV4-2 with TRBJ1-1; TRBD1 agrees at 8 bases. The ends lost 4 bases at V and 3 bases at J; junction bases unmatched: 10. The V gene's germline CDR1 is LGHNA and CDR2 YNFKEQ. The CDR3 consists of 16 residues. CDR3 sequence: CASSPISGGVDTEAFF. In nucleotides, the CDR3 is TGTGCCAGCAGCCCTATCTCAGGGGGCGTGGACACTGAAGCTTTCTTT.

This rearrangement joins TRBV3-1 to TRBJ2-7; D may be TRBD1 or TRBD2 (6 bases each). Trimming removed 0 bases from V and 6 bases from J, with 12 bases in between. The CDR3 contains 14 residues. The germline V gene encodes CDR1 LGHDT and CDR2 YNNKEL (reference sequence). CDR3: CASSQEGGPSEQYF. CDR3 nucleotides: TGTGCCAGCAGCCAAGAAGGGGGGCCCTCCGAGCAGTACTTC.

The V and J genes are TRBV29-1 and TRBJ2-1; the D gene could be TRBD1 or TRBD2 (5 bases each). The V gene lost 3 bases and the J gene lost 9 bases, with 18 bases spanning the gap. CDR1 is SQVTM and CDR2 is ANQGSEA in the germline V gene. This CDR3 spans 14 amino acids. The CDR3 DNA reads as TGCAGCGTTGATAATTCGGGGCGAAGTGCTGAGCAGTTCTTC. It yields the protein CSVDNSGRSAEQFF.

The chain links TRBV24-1 to TRBJ2-1; D is perhaps TRBD1 (6 bases). Trimming cost V 5 bases and J 4 bases, with 23 bases left between them. The CDR3 is made up of 18 amino acids. CDR1 and CDR2 from the germline V gene are KGHDR and SFDVKD. The CDR3 loop reads CATSAGAIQAGSYNEQFF. CDR3 DNA: TGTGCCACCAGTGCAGGGGCGATACAGGCGGGCTCATACAATGAGCAGTTCTTC.

This clonotype was counted a single time. The chain is built from TRBV9 and TRBJ2-7; D gene unclear. Trimming took 4 bases from V and 6 from J, leaving 14 bases between them. Germline lookup yields CDR1 SGDLS and CDR2 YYNGEE. There are 13 residues in the CDR3. The CDR3 DNA reads TGTGCCAGCAGCTTCGGGTTCGGGTTCGAGCAGTACTTC. It specifies CASSFGFGFEQYF.

The chain has TRBV27 and TRBJ1-1; 7 bases match TRBD1. V lost 6 bases to trimming and J lost 3 bases; unmatched junction nucleotides: 10. This CDR3 has 15 amino acids. The V gene's germline CDR1 is MNHEY and CDR2 SMNVEV (reference sequence). The CDR3 region has the DNA TGTGCCAGCAGCCACGGACAGGACTCGGACACTGAAGCTTTCTTT. As protein: CASSHGQDSDTEAFF.

This clonotype was recorded only once. At one end, the junction sequence differs from germline, possibly due to a read error. This chain links TRBV9 with TRBJ1-3; D is unresolved. From germline, CDR1 is SGDLS and CDR2 YYNGEE. The CDR3 runs to 15 residues. CDR3 coding DNA: TGTGCCAGCAGCGTAGACGGGAGCTCTGAAAACACCATATATTTT. This sequence encodes CASSVDGSSENTIYF.

The chain uses TRBV4-1 and TRBJ1-1; maybe TRBD1 (5 bases). The length of the CDR3 is 16 residues. Looked up from germline, CDR1 is MGHRA and CDR2 is YSYEKL. Trimming shortened V by 0 bases and J by 1 base, and 12 bases separated the two germline ends. CDR3 DNA: TGCGCCAGCAGCCAAGAAGGAGGGGCGGGGAACACTGAAGCTTTCTTT. Protein: CASSQEGGAGNTEAFF.

V gene TRBV15 combines with J gene TRBJ2-7; 10 positions match TRBD1. This CDR3 region has 15 residues. The V gene's germline CDR1 is LNHNV and CDR2 YYDKDF (reference sequence). The ends lost 5 bases at V and 2 bases at J; junction bases unmatched: 6. The CDR3 DNA is TGTGCCACCAGCGAGCCGGGACAGGGGCCCTACGAGCAGTACTTC. Translating gives CATSEPGQGPYEQYF.

Here the CDR3 reads CAWSGQGVQPQHF. Written as DNA, the CDR3 is TGTGCCTGGAGTGGACAGGGGGTTCAGCCCCAGCATTTT. The chain has TRBV30 and TRBJ1-5; 9 bases match TRBD1. The germline gives CDR1 GTSNPN, CDR2 SVGIG (reference sequence). With 1 base clipped from V and 6 bases from J, the junction kept 1 base outside the gene matches. This CDR3 is built from 13 residues. The variable domain in full, completed from reference TRBV30 and TRBJ1-5, reads SQTIHQWPATLVQPVGSPLSLECTVEGTSNPNLYWYRQAAGRGLQLLFYSVGIGQISSEVPQNLSASRPQDRQFILSSKKLLLSDSGFYLCAWSGQGVQPQHFGDGTRLSIL.

The chain is built from TRBV5-1 and TRBJ1-4; 8 positions agree with TRBD1. In germline, CDR1 is SGHRS, CDR2 YFSETQ. Losses at the gene ends were 3 bases for V and 5 bases for J; bases not matched to a gene: 12. The CDR3 length is 17 residues. CDR3 region: CASSSSTQGAANEKLFF. The CDR3, as DNA: TGCGCCAGCAGCTCCAGTACGCAGGGGGCCGCAAATGAAAAACTGTTTTTT. Together with reference TRBV5-1 and TRBJ1-4, the CDR3 gives the full variable domain: KAGVTQTPRYLIKTRGQQVTLSCSPISGHRSVSWYQQTPGQGLQFLFEYFSETQRNKGNFPGRFSGRQFSNSRSEMNVSTLELGDSALYLCASSSSTQGAANEKLFFGSGTQLSVL.

The chain combines TRBV27 with TRBJ2-2, with 9 nucleotides matching TRBD1. Germline assignment: CDR1 MNHEY and CDR2 SMNVEV (reference sequence). The junction had 14 bases not matched to a gene; V was cut back by 5 bases and J by 7 bases. The CDR3 totals 17 residues. CDR3 residues: CASSRAQQDRGIGELFF. The DNA for the CDR3 is TGTGCCAGCAGTCGAGCCCAACAGGACAGGGGCATCGGGGAGCTGTTTTTT.

The chain has TRBV7-9 and TRBJ2-1, with 8 bases matching TRBD1. The CDR3 is made up of 15 amino acids. Germline-derived CDR1 and CDR2 are SEHNR and FQNEAQ (reference sequence). J lost 2 bases, V lost 3 bases, and 3 bases had no gene match. The CDR3 DNA reads TGTGCCAGCAGCTTCAGGGGGCGCGCCTACAATGAGCAGTTCTTC. Translating gives CASSFRGRAYNEQFF.